Shown below are 14 T cell receptor beta chains from a single sample sequenced in a study of regulatory T cells in long-lasting Graves disease. Time point in this sample: persistent/refractory GD, antithyroid drugs over 5 years with positive TRAb. PBMC-derived RNA was used for the TCR library. Building the TCR beta libraries relied on iRepertoire HTBI primers, and CDR3 regions underwent Arm-PCR. TCRdb passed the multiplex PCR reads through MiXCR, listing each CDR3 protein once. The sample includes about 660,000 distinct CDR3 sequences, about 32% of them seen just once. The sample here was peripheral blood mononuclear cells (PBMCs), taken when the disease was refractory, from a patient treated with antithyroid drugs. Receptors originate from a female donor with Graves disease.

This clonotype appeared many times. This chain uses TRBV7-2 with TRBJ1-5; weak D call: TRBD1 (5 bases). Per germline, CDR1 SGHTA and CDR2 FQGNSA. Trimming shortened V by 1 base and J by 0 bases, and 13 bases separated the two germline ends. This CDR3 is built from 17 residues. The CDR3 region has the DNA TGTGCCAGCAGCTTAGTCGGACACGACTTTAGCAATCAGCCCCAGCATTTT. As protein: CASSLVGHDFSNQPQHF.

The chain is built from TRBV20-1 and TRBJ1-1, with D maybe TRBD1 (5 bases). V shed 6 bases and J shed 4 bases, with 15 bases lying between them. The CDR3 is made up of 13 amino acids. Germline V gene lookup returns CDR1 DFQATT and CDR2 SNEGSKA (reference sequence). The CDR3 DNA follows: TGCAGTGCCTTGGGGGGGTTTAGCACTGAAGCTTTCTTT. Translating it yields CSALGGFSTEAFF.

This clonotype occurred a few times. The rearrangement joins TRBV20-1 to TRBJ2-2, with 9 bases lining up with TRBD2. V was pared by 0 bases and J by 5 bases, with 4 bases of the junction left unmatched. The germline V gene has CDR1 DFQATT and CDR2 SNEGSKA (reference sequence). The CDR3 has 15 amino acids. The CDR3 sequence: CSAREIAGATGELFF. The CDR3 DNA is TGCAGTGCTAGAGAAATAGCGGGGGCTACCGGGGAGCTGTTTTTT.

This clonotype was seen a few times. The chain links TRBV13 to TRBJ1-4; the D is unclear. The CDR3 length is 14 residues. CDR1 is PRHDT and CDR2 is FYEKMQ in the germline V gene (reference sequence). The ends were cut back, 7 bases at V and 0 bases at J, with 9 bases in the middle. Written as DNA, the CDR3 is TGTGCCAGCAAGGTTCGAGCAACTAATGAAAAACTGTTTTTT. Amino acids: CASKVRATNEKLFF.

This clonotype was counted a few times. Here the CDR3 DNA reads TGTGCCAGTAGTATACGGGACAGCTACACTGAAGCTTTCTTT. Its protein product is CASSIRDSYTEAFF. The chain uses TRBV19 and TRBJ1-1, with 7 positions matching TRBD1. Germline trimming cut 2 bases from V and 3 bases from J; bases unmatched to any gene: 3. Germline V gene data show CDR1 as LNHDA and CDR2 as SQIVND (reference sequence). The CDR3 runs to 14 residues.

This clonotype was detected ten times or more. The chain carries TRBV27 and TRBJ2-7; 7 bases agree with TRBD1. The junction had 13 bases not matched to a gene; V was cut back by 2 bases and J by 6 bases. Germline CDR1 and CDR2: MNHEY and SMNVEV (reference sequence). This CDR3 is 16 amino acids long. CDR3 DNA: TGTGCCAGCAGTTTAAGATCGGTCAGGGGGTATTCCGAGCAGTACTTC. Protein: CASSLRSVRGYSEQYF.

With regard to this clonotype: An end of the junction differs from the germline gene, which may be a read error. V and J are TRBV2 and TRBJ1-4, with D perhaps TRBD1 (6 bases). The CDR3 is 15 residues long. Germline CDR1 reads SNHLY; CDR2 reads FYNNEI. DNA of the CDR3: TGCGCCAGCAGCCAATGGACAGACGAAGGGGAAAAACTGTTTTTT. This gives the protein CASSQWTDEGEKLFF.

This clonotype was counted ten times or more. The rearrangement links TRBV13 to TRBJ1-1; TRBD1 agrees at 9 bases. Germline assignment: CDR1 PRHDT and CDR2 FYEKMQ (reference sequence). There are 12 residues in the CDR3. The V segment lost 5 bases and the J segment 8 bases; nucleotides outside the gene matches: 3. The CDR3 reads CASSTGQGEAFF. DNA of the CDR3: TGTGCCAGCAGCACGGGACAGGGAGAAGCTTTCTTT.

The chain has TRBV14 and TRBJ2-2, with 7 positions matching TRBD1. The CDR3 contains 17 residues. The germline V gene has CDR1 SGHDN and CDR2 FVKESK. The V gene end was trimmed by 4 bases and the J gene end by 0 bases; junction bases not matched to a gene: 8. CDR3 coding DNA: TGTGCCAGCAGCCCTGACAGGGAAGACGCGAACACCGGGGAGCTGTTTTTT. This translates into CASSPDREDANTGELFF.

The chain joins TRBV6-2 or TRBV6-3 to TRBJ2-2; TRBD2 matches 9 bases. Trimming removed 5 bases from V and 6 bases from J; junction bases left unmatched: 13. The CDR3 covers 17 residues. From germline, CDR1 is MNHEY and CDR2 SVGEGT. CDR3 in amino acids: CASSNLRSGRIAGELFF. The CDR3 DNA reads as TGTGCCAGCAGTAATCTGCGAAGCGGGAGGATCGCCGGGGAGCTGTTTTTT.

Ten or more counts support this clonotype. This chain uses TRBV5-1 with TRBJ2-7, with 11 bases that match TRBD2. CDR1 and CDR2 from the germline V gene are SGHRS and YFSETQ. This CDR3 is 15 amino acids long. V shed 4 bases and J 3 bases; nucleotides not matched to a gene: 6. CDR3 nucleotide sequence: TGCGCCAGCAGCCCGTCCGGGACTAGCGGCTACGAGCAGTACTTC. Protein: CASSPSGTSGYEQYF.

This sequence joins TRBV5-1 and TRBJ2-5; D possibly matches TRBD1 or TRBD2 (5 bases each). The CDR3 consists of 14 residues. In germline, CDR1 is SGHRS, CDR2 YFSETQ. V lost 4 bases, J lost 7 bases, and 17 bases lay in between. Written as DNA, the CDR3 is TGCGCCAGCAGCCCGGGGACCGTGAGAGGGACCCAGTACTTC. Its protein is CASSPGTVRGTQYF.

This clonotype was observed a few times. The chain has TRBV12-5 and TRBJ1-2, with 9 positions matching TRBD1. Unmatched junction bases numbered 3, after V lost 1 base and J lost 6 bases. The CDR3 contains 14 residues. Germline V gives CDR1 LGHNT, CDR2 FRNRAP. For the CDR3, the DNA is TGTGCTAGTGGTTTGGGGACAGGGGCGCATGGCTACACCTTC. It yields the protein CASGLGTGAHGYTF.

Of note for this clonotype: A much larger clone differs from this one at a single base, so this may be a read error. As DNA, the CDR3 is TGTGCCAGCGGTTTGGGCAGGGGAGTCTATGGCTACACCTTC. Translation gives CASGLGRGVYGYTF. The V gene is TRBV28, the J gene TRBJ1-2; D is possibly TRBD1 (6 bases). Germline V gives CDR1 MDHEN, CDR2 SYDVKM. The CDR3 consists of 14 residues.